The rows below give T cell receptor beta chains drawn from one sample of a study of blood T cell repertoires in COVID-19. Produced via immunoSEQ multiplex PCR; TCRdb's table is partial and in-frame only. The data contain 55,000 to 75,000 clones, 65% to 85% of them seen just once; the ten biggest clones take up 9.6%. Material: peripheral blood. These receptors all come from a man of 80 years or more with COVID-19, enrolled during active disease. The CDR3 runs from the conserved cysteine through the conserved F or W. D genes are given only for firm matches. Rows may omit the clone size; those that give it use once, few, many or a size class.

d_call | j_call | clone_size | v_call | cdr3_aa | cdr3_nt
- | TRBJ2-1 | - | TRBV5-5 | CASSLGLFGQRNEQFF | TGTGCCAGCAGCTTGGGATTATTCGGACAGAGGAATGAGCAGTTCTTC
- | TRBJ1-1 | medium-sized | TRBV15 | CATSSRDVTAFF | TGTGCCACCAGCAGCAGGGATGTAACAGCTTTCTTT
TRBD2 | TRBJ2-3 | - | TRBV5-1 | CASSLSAGGFDTQYF | TGCGCCAGCAGCTTGTCAGCGGGGGGTTTCGATACGCAGTATTTT
- | TRBJ1-2 | - | TRBV6-5 | CASRSTANYGYTF | TGTGCCAGCAGATCGACAGCTAACTATGGCTACACCTTC
- | TRBJ1-6 | - | TRBV21-1 | CASSKGEKCSYNSPLHF | TGTGCCAGCAGCAAAGGGGAGAAATGCTCCTATAATTCACCCCTCCACTTT
TRBD2 | TRBJ2-7 | - | TRBV4-2 | CASSRGGVSSYEQYF | TGTGCCAGCAGCCGCGGGGGGGTTTCTTCCTACGAGCAGTACTTC
- | TRBJ1-1 | - | TRBV6-2/TRBV6-3 | CASSYSRGGEEAFF | TGTGCCAGCAGTTACTCGAGGGGAGGGGAGGAAGCTTTCTTT
- | TRBJ2-2 | once | TRBV9 | CASSVGAGNTGELFF | TGTGCCAGCAGCGTAGGGGCAGGGAACACCGGGGAGCTGTTTTTT
- | TRBJ2-2 | - | TRBV5-1 | CASSLAGWGTGELFF | TGCGCCAGCAGCTTGGCGGGGTGGGGCACCGGGGAGCTGTTTTTT
- | TRBJ1-3 | - | TRBV5-1 | CASSIGVPTGNTIYF | TGCGCCAGCAGTATCGGGGTTCCCACTGGAAACACCATATATTTT
TRBD1 | TRBJ1-5 | - | TRBV5-6 | CASSPDRGRSQPQHF | TGTGCCAGCAGCCCGGACAGGGGGCGCAGTCAGCCCCAGCATTTT
TRBD1 | TRBJ1-2 | - | TRBV3-1/TRBV3-2 | CASGSNLPGTGWYGYTF | TGTGCCAGCGGCTCCAACCTTCCTGGGACAGGGTGGTATGGCTACACCTTC
- | TRBJ2-1 | - | TRBV19 | CASSIQGPYNEQFF | TGTGCCAGTAGTATACAGGGCCCCTACAATGAGCAGTTCTTC
- | TRBJ2-6 | - | TRBV7-9 | CASSIHTSGANVLTF | TGTGCCAGCAGCATTCACACCTCTGGGGCCAACGTCCTGACTTTC
- | TRBJ1-2 | - | TRBV27 | CASSPQEGNYGYTF | TGTGCCAGCAGTCCTCAGGAGGGGAACTATGGCTACACCTTC
- | TRBJ1-2 | - | TRBV29-1 | CSVEDRGGAYGYTF | TGCAGCGTTGAAGATCGGGGGGGGGCCTATGGCTACACCTTC
- | TRBJ1-4 | once | TRBV18 | CASSPGTFEKLFF | TGTGCCAGCTCCCCGGGGACATTTGAAAAACTGTTTTTT
TRBD1 | TRBJ2-5 | - | TRBV4-3 | CASSNRDRGDTIQETQYF | TGCGCCAGCAGCAACCGGGACAGGGGGGACACTATCCAAGAGACCCAGTACTTC
TRBD1 | TRBJ1-4 | - | TRBV5-4 | CASSYGQGRTNEKLFF | TGTGCCAGCAGCTACGGACAGGGGAGAACTAATGAAAAACTGTTTTTT
- | TRBJ1-2 | - | TRBV4-2 | CASSQDRPYGGLYGYTF | TGTGCCAGCAGCCAAGATAGACCCTACGGGGGACTCTATGGCTACACCTTC
TRBD1 | TRBJ2-5 | - | TRBV7-9 | CASSLQPGQGKETQYF | TGTGCCAGCAGCTTGCAACCGGGACAGGGGAAAGAGACCCAGTACTTC
TRBD1 | TRBJ2-5 | - | TRBV18 | CASSGRQGALETQYF | TGTGCCAGCTCAGGACGACAGGGGGCTTTGGAGACCCAGTACTTC
- | TRBJ1-1 | - | TRBV7-2 | CASSYRTLNTEAFF | TGTGCCAGCAGCTATCGGACACTGAACACTGAAGCTTTCTTT
- | TRBJ1-3 | - | TRBV4-3 | CASSRTGQASGNTIYF | TGCGCCAGCAGCCGTACCGGACAAGCCTCTGGAAACACCATATATTTT
TRBD1 | TRBJ2-7 | - | TRBV28 | CASSLPPRGQGGPGEQYF | TGTGCCAGCAGTTTACCCCCCCGCGGACAGGGGGGGCCGGGAGAGCAGTACTTC
TRBD1 | TRBJ1-5 | - | TRBV7-8 | CASSVWGQGLSNQPQHF | TGTGCCAGCAGCGTGTGGGGACAGGGCCTTAGCAATCAGCCCCAGCATTTT
- | TRBJ2-5 | - | TRBV19 | CASSIVLAGRETQYF | TGTGCCAGTAGTATTGTCCTAGCTGGGCGGGAGACCCAGTACTTC
- | TRBJ1-1 | - | TRBV6-5 | CASNTPVAEAFF | TGTGCCAGCAATACTCCTGTCGCTGAAGCTTTCTTT
TRBD1 | TRBJ1-4 | - | TRBV30 | CARGTGQGGEKLFF | TGTGCCCGGGGGACAGGACAGGGAGGAGAAAAACTGTTTTTT
- | TRBJ1-4 | - | TRBV19 | CASSIVWTRDEKLFF | TGTGCCAGTAGTATTGTTTGGACACGTGATGAAAAACTGTTTTTT
- | TRBJ1-1 | - | TRBV11-2 | CASSLRQATEAFF | TGTGCCAGCAGCCTCAGACAGGCTACTGAAGCTTTCTTT